This TCR beta chain was sequenced in a study of shared clonotypes between healthy human individuals. Only in-frame clones appear in the TCRdb table, and some are missing; sequencing was by immunoSEQ multiplex PCR. Here the sample spans about 2 million clones, around 96% being singletons. The CDR3 totals 13 residues. V was clipped by 3 bases and J by 5 bases; unmatched bases: 3. The germline V gene has CDR1 SNHLY and CDR2 FYNNEI. CD45RO-negative CD8 cells positively selected for CCR7 made up the naive population, which excluded terminally differentiated effector memory CD45RA+ cells. The study, taken as a whole, reports: Of the naive CD4 clonotypes, about 5% were shared across several donors. Even with large depth, rarefaction showed that sorted-subset sequencing was incomplete.

In the case of this clone: Antigen unknown.

The gene calls are TRBV2 and TRBJ2-7, with 8 bases that match TRBD2. The sequence came from a man between 18 and 35 years old in good health. The sample taken for sequencing was naive CD8+ T cells sorted from blood. DNA for the CDR3: TGTGCCAGCAGTGAGAGCGGGAGCAACGAGCAGTACTTC. Protein sequence: CASSESGSNEQYF.